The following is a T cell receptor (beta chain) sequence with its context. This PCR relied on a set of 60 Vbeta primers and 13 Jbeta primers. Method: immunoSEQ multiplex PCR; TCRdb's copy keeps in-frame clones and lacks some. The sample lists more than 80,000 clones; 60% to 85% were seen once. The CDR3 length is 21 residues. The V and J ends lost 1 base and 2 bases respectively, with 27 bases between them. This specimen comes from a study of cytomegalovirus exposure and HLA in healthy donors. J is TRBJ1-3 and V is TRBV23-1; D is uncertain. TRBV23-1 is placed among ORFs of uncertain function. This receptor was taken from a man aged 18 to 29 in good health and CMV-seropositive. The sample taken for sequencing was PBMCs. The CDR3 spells CASSQLTSGTICPSAGNTIYF. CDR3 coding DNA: TGCGCCAGCAGTCAATTGACATCAGGCACAATATGCCCCTCCGCTGGAAACACCATATATTTT.